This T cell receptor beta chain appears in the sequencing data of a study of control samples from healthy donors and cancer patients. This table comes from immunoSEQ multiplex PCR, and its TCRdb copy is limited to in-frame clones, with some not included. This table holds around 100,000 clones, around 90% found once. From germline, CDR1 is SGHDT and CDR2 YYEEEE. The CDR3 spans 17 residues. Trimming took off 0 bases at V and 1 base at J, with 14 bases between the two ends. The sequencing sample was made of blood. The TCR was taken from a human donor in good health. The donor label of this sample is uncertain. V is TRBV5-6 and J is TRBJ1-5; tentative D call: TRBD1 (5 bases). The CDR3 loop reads CASSLGEGRLSNQPQHF. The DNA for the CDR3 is TGTGCCAGCAGCTTGGGGGAGGGACGGCTAAGCAATCAGCCCCAGCATTTT.